This T cell receptor (beta chain) was observed in a study of T cell repertoires in ileal Crohn's disease. Study as a whole: All patients had surgery for stricturing (around 60%) or penetrating (about 39%) disease. The study, taken as a whole, reports: Compared with CD4 T cells, sorted CD8 cells carried more expanded clones.

Here immunoSEQ multiplex PCR was the method, and the copy in TCRdb shows in-frame clones only, minus some. The table lists roughly 29,000 clones, roughly 77% of them singletons, with 15% to 20% in the top ten. Patients were adults with ileal or ileocolonic Crohn's disease needing resection. Remarks on this clone: Its antigen is currently unknown.

Sequencing was carried out using ileal tissue. This receptor was identified in an adult with Crohn's disease.

The CDR3 DNA follows: TGCGCCAGCAGCAAAAGTACAGGGGTCGGGGAGCTGTTTTTT. Amino acid sequence: CASSKSTGVGELFF. The chain links TRBV5-1 to TRBJ2-2, with 7 bases aligning to TRBD1. The V gene's germline CDR1 is SGHRS and CDR2 YFSETQ. This CDR3 comprises 14 residues. V lost 4 bases and J lost 7; bases outside the gene matches: 7.